Below, one T cell receptor (beta chain) is given with its context. A sample-barcoded 5' primer and a J-beta primer mix were used in a second PCR of about 7 to 12 cycles. TCRdb re-derived calls from the 5' RACE reads in MiXCR, one entry per CDR3 protein. The table includes around 700,000 distinct CDR3 sequences, 20% to 25% detected once. The sample originates from a study of blood T cells in healthy people across ages. Per sample, a minimum of 6 million PBMCs were isolated. V was cut by 3 bases and J by 6 bases, with 9 bases left in between. The CDR3 extends over 12 amino acids. These data were likewise used in another study, on T cells of mothers and their children. Turning to that study: With unrelated pairs as the comparison, related mother-child pairs had a slightly higher overlap that was not significant.

The V gene is TRBV12-3 or TRBV12-4, the J gene TRBJ2-7; D remains ambiguous. The specimen sequenced was blood. This clonotype was obtained from a boy younger than 18 in good health. The CDR3 sequence: CASSLESAEQYF. The CDR3 DNA follows: TGTGCCAGCAGTTTGGAGAGCGCCGAGCAGTACTTC.